Described below is a single TCR beta chain sequence and its context. TCRdb used MiXCR to reprocess the RACE reads, holding one entry per CDR3 protein. The sample has 70,000 to 75,000 distinct CDR3 sequences; approximately 35% are singletons. Sample time point: patch test 1, 2 weeks after DPC sensitization. Treatment denoted: therapeutic diphenylcyclopropenone sensitization with weekly scalp DPC. This entry belongs to a study of human T cells and chemical hapten exposure. Germline-derived CDR1 and CDR2 are SEHNR and FQNEAQ (reference sequence). V was clipped by 0 bases and J by 7 bases; unmatched bases: 8. The CDR3 length is 16 residues.

This sample comprised whole blood, obtained in connection with sensitization to the hapten diphenylcyclopropenone (DPC). The origin of this receptor is a middle-aged man with alopecia areata. Some clones in this sample may be carry-over from other donors' samples. The gene calls are TRBV7-9 and TRBJ2-1, with 8 bases aligning to TRBD1. CDR3 sequence reads: CASSLASQGAWNEQFF. CDR3 in DNA: TGTGCCAGCAGCTTAGCGAGCCAGGGGGCTTGGAATGAGCAGTTCTTC. Together with reference TRBV7-9 and TRBJ2-1, the CDR3 gives the full variable domain: DTGVSQNPRHKITKRGQNVTFRCDPISEHNRLYWYRQTLGQGPEFLTYFQNEAQLEKSRLLSDRFSAERPKGSFSTLEIQRTEQGDSAMYLCASSLASQGAWNEQFFGPGTRLTVL.